The 8 T cell receptor beta chains presented below share a single source sample, sequenced in a study of CD8+CD57+ T cells in acquired aplastic anemia. Profiling that covered TCR beta VDJ and CDR3 relied on genomic DNA as its template. MiXCR was run by TCRdb on the reads, yielding one entry per CDR3 protein. The top ten clones hold approximately 1.2% of a sample with 250,000 to 350,000 distinct CDR3 sequences, 56% of them seen once. Patients chosen for sequencing had shown CD8+CD57+ cell expansion by flow cytometry. The sample taken for sequencing was sorted CD4+, CD8+, or CD8+CD57+ T cells (not recorded which) from PBMCs. The receptors were sampled from a human donor with aplastic anemia.

The CDR3 DNA reads TGTGCCAGCAGCCTTAGCGGGACAGGAGGTGGCTACACCTTC. Protein: CASSLSGTGGGYTF. This chain uses TRBV3-1 with TRBJ1-2, with 8 bases fitting TRBD1. V lost 4 bases, J lost 7 bases, and 8 bases stayed unmatched. The CDR3 is 14 residues long. Looked up from germline, CDR1 is LGHDT and CDR2 is YNNKEL (reference sequence).

This clonotype was observed at least ten times. J is TRBJ2-3 and V is TRBV19; the match to TRBD2 covers 11 bases. The CDR3 is 16 amino acids. J was trimmed by 3 bases and V by 4 bases; bases with no gene match: 6. Looked up from germline, CDR1 is LNHDA and CDR2 is SQIVND (reference sequence). CDR3 sequence reads: CASSTRSGGATDTQYF. The CDR3 bases are TGTGCCAGTAGTACTCGTAGCGGGGGGGCTACAGATACGCAGTATTTT.

The J gene is TRBJ1-5, the V gene TRBV12-3 or TRBV12-4, with unresolved D. CDR3 size: 13 residues. The V and J ends lost 6 bases and 0 bases respectively, with 6 bases between them. The chain's CDR3 is CASRADSNQPQHF. As DNA, the CDR3 is TGTGCCAGCAGAGCAGATAGCAATCAGCCCCAGCATTTT.

This chain uses TRBV18 with TRBJ1-1; D is ambiguous. CDR3 length equals 12 residues. Per germline, CDR1 KGHSH and CDR2 LQKENI. V shed 2 bases and J shed 7 bases, with 8 bases lying between them. The CDR3 DNA follows: TGTGCCAGCTCACCAGAGAGGAGTGAAGCTTTCTTT. It codes for CASSPERSEAFF.

To note about this clonotype: One end of the junction does not line up with germline, which may come from a read error. The chain couples TRBV10-3 to TRBJ1-1; the D gene is possibly TRBD1 (5 bases). Germline V gene lookup returns CDR1 ENHRY and CDR2 SYGVKD. This CDR3 contains 13 residues. The CDR3 DNA reads as TGTGCCACCACCCCCGGGGGGAACACTGAAGCTATCTTT. Its translation is CATTPGGNTEAIF.

The V call is TRBV29-1, the J call TRBJ2-2; TRBD1 matches at 8 bases. This CDR3 comprises 15 residues. The junction had 2 bases not matched to a gene; V was cut back by 2 bases and J by 0 bases. Per the germline V gene, CDR1 is SQVTM and CDR2 is ANQGSEA. This CDR3 reads CSVEMTGANTGELFF. The CDR3 nucleotides are TGCAGCGTTGAAATGACAGGGGCGAACACCGGGGAGCTGTTTTTT.

This rearrangement joins TRBV7-9 to TRBJ2-7; 9 bases line up with TRBD2. Germline V gene lookup returns CDR1 SEHNR and CDR2 FQNEAQ (reference sequence). The CDR3 covers 15 residues. Germline trimming cut 5 bases from V and 3 bases from J; bases unmatched to any gene: 8. The CDR3 region has the DNA TGTGCCAGCAGCCCGTATAGCGGGAGCATCTACGAGCAGTACTTC. Its translation: CASSPYSGSIYEQYF.

Here the CDR3 reads CASSAKQGGFEQFF. CDR3 nucleotides: TGTGCCAGCAGCGCCAAACAGGGGGGCTTTGAGCAGTTCTTC. The rearrangement joins TRBV11-2 to TRBJ2-1, with 8 nucleotides matching TRBD1. Germline V CDR1 and CDR2: SGHAT, FQNNGV. Trimming cost V 5 bases and J 9 bases; bases outside gene matches: 9. There are 14 residues in the CDR3.